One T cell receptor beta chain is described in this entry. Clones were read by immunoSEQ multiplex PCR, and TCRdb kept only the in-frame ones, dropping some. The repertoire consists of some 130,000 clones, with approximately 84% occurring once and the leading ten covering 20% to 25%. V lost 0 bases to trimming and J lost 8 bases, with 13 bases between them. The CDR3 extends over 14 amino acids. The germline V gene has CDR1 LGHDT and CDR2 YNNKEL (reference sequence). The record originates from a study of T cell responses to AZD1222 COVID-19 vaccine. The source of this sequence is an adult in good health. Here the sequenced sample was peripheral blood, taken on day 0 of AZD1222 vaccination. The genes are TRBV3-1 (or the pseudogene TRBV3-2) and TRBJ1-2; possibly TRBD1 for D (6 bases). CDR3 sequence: CASSQDLGGRGYTF. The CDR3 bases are TGTGCCAGCAGCCAAGATCTCGGGGGCCGCGGCTACACCTTC.